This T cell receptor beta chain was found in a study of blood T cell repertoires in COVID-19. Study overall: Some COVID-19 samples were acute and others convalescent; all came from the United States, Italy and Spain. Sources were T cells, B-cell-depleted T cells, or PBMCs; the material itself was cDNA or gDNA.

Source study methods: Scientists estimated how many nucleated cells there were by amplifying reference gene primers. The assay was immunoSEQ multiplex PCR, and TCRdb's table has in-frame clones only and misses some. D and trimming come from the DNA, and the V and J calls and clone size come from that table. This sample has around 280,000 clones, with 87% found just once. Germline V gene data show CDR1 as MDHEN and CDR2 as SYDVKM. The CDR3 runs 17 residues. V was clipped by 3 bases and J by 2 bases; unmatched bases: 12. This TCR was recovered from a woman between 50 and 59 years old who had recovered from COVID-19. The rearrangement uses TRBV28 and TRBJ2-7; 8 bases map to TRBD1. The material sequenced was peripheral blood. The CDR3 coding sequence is TGTGCCAGCAGTTTTGCGCCCGGGACAGGACGTACCTACGAGCAGTACTTC. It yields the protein CASSFAPGTGRTYEQYF.